This entry concerns a single T cell receptor (beta chain). It lacks a known antigen. Per-base qualities were not stored, and no clone one base away is much larger. The germline V gene provides CDR1 SNHLY and CDR2 FYNNEI. After removal of 1 base from V and 4 bases from J, the junction retains 3 bases not matched to a gene. From its cysteine to its phenylalanine, the CDR3 spans 17 amino acids. Of all the DNA, just the CDR3 is kept, 51 bases in frame from base 1. Systemically healthy Caucasian individuals from Russia, approximately 39 in total and aged about 6 to 90 years, were included as donors. Roughly 11 milliliters of peripheral blood were drawn from each donor into EDTA-treated Vacutainer tubes. Ficoll-Paque density-gradient centrifugation was used to isolate PBMCs, with at least 6.5 million per sample. Total RNA, at least 6 micrograms per sample, was extracted from PBMCs with Trizol reagent. The percentages of naive CD45RAhigh/CD27high T cells were determined by flow cytometry on a PBMC aliquot from every donor.

This sample was included in a study of blood T cells in healthy people across ages (dated by TCRdb to about 2015). Context from the whole study: Template switching captured roughly one uniquely barcoded TCR beta cDNA molecule per two T cells in model experiments. To track age-related changes in TCR beta repertoire diversity, the study relied on deep sequencing normalized with unique cDNA molecular identifiers. Donors were grouped into four age groups: young (average approximately 15 years), middle-aged (39), aged (approximately 58) and long-lived (approximately 78). To avoid experimental bias, donors of different ages were spread randomly across the sequencing lanes. For two donors (one aged 18 to 29 and one aged 80 or older), the study analyzed two additional independent replicas of 1 million unique cDNA reads from the same blood draw. Broad study findings and their caveats: As age increased, observed TCR beta diversity per million T cells dropped in a roughly linear way, and a significant reduction was already evident by age roughly 40. The CMV infection status of donors was not known, potentially confounding age-related changes in expanded clonotypes. There was a strong correlation between observed TCR beta diversity and the percentage of naive T cells measured by flow cytometry. Compared with the aged group, the long-lived group had more naive CD4+ T cells, fewer expanded clones and increased TCR diversity, suggesting age selection. Total diversity estimates from one million sequenced T cells were considered lower bounds and underestimates. Because profiling used bulk unsorted PBMCs, naive and antigen-experienced compartments could not be compared conclusively.

Library preparation employed 5' RACE. A second about 7 to 11 cycle PCR used a sample-barcoded 5' primer and a J-beta primer mix. A unique molecular identifier was introduced onto each TCR beta cDNA molecule by a template-switch 5' adaptor carrying 12 random nucleotides. Each sample yielded at least 2.5 million CDR3-containing paired-end reads. First-strand cDNA was synthesized from all RNA with the Mint cDNA synthesis kit, primed by a TRBC-specific oligonucleotide. Following uracil-DNA glycosylase treatment, all cDNA underwent a first 18-cycle PCR with the universal primers M1SS and BC2_uni_R. Under the source paper's analysis protocol: Normalization of each sample was performed by random selection of 1 million high-quality reads, each carrying a distinct molecular identifier. Reads with shared molecular identifiers were discarded instead of being binned into consensus sequences. CDR3 identification, clonotype clustering and error correction used MiTCR with a Q25 quality threshold and the strictest error-elimination algorithm. A nonparametric unseen species model using Euler transformation provided a lower-bound estimate of total TCR beta diversity. TCRdb passed the public sequencing reads through fastp at Q25 and MiXCR, retaining productive beta sequences. Rows with one shared CDR3 protein collapse into an entry with the most common genes and DNA. TCRdb's processing, not the authors' own work, is the source of the V and J calls. For this sample the table gives approximately 2,000,000 distinct CDR3 sequences, of which approximately 39% were detected only once. The biggest ten clones account for 20% to 25% of the sample.

Rearrangement joined TRBV2 to TRBJ2-1; 14 of the junction bases match TRBD2. The TCR sequence derives from a human donor in good health. The sequencing input was blood. The DNA reads TGTGCCAGCAGTGAAGGACTAGCGGGGGGGCTATACAATGAGCAGTTCTTC. This translates into CASSEGLAGGLYNEQFF.